Detailed here is one T cell receptor (beta chain). The data originate from a study of CD8+ T cells in alopecia areata. Across the study: The study gave treated patients oral tofacitinib at 5 to 10 mg twice daily.

Once RNA had been extracted, it was reverse transcribed into cDNA to act as the sequencing template. The assay was immunoSEQ multiplex PCR, and TCRdb's table has in-frame clones only and misses some. Of 80,000 to 100,000 clones in the sample, over 40% were seen once. Peripheral blood and lesional scalp punch biopsies came from alopecia areata patients. V was shortened by 3 bases and J by 3 bases, with 14 bases between the two germline ends. Germline V gene data show CDR1 as SQVTM and CDR2 as ANQGSEA. This CDR3 region has 14 residues. The chain is built from TRBV29-1 and TRBJ1-1, with D possibly being TRBD1 (5 bases). The sample comprised CD4+ T cells sorted from blood. The receptor was isolated from a human donor with alopecia areata. CDR3 region: CSVDHRLTDTEAFF. The DNA of the CDR3 is TGCAGCGTTGACCACAGGCTCACGGACACTGAAGCTTTCTTT.